Shown below are 30 T cell receptor beta chains from a single sample sequenced in a study of cytomegalovirus exposure and HLA in healthy donors. The PCR employed 60 Vbeta primers together with 13 Jbeta primers. Repertoires were generated with immunoSEQ multiplex PCR, while TCRdb's copy carries only in-frame clones and drops some. The table shows about 150,000 clones, with roughly 80% occurring only once. Sequencing was done on a sample of PBMCs. The source of these receptors is a male donor in good health and CMV-seronegative.

The chain has TRBV10-3 and TRBJ2-1, with 7 bases matching TRBD1. Trimming took 0 bases from V and 5 from J; bases not matched to a gene: 4. Germline V gene sequence: CDR1 ENHRY, CDR2 SYGVKD. This CDR3 has 15 residues. The CDR3, as DNA: TGTGCCATCAGTGAGTCAGCCAGGGGGAACAATGAGCAGTTCTTC. Its translation: CAISESARGNNEQFF.

This clone has more than one count but fewer than ten. This rearrangement joins TRBV9 to TRBJ1-2; 8 nucleotides agree with TRBD1. There are 14 residues in the CDR3. V lost 4 bases and J lost 3; bases outside the gene matches: 5. Germline V CDR1 and CDR2: SGDLS, YYNGEE. CDR3 protein: CASSTGQGYYGYTF. The CDR3 DNA reads TGTGCCAGCAGCACAGGACAGGGTTACTATGGCTACACCTTC.

This chain joins TRBV27 and TRBJ2-1; unclear D gene. Between the trimmed V and J ends, which lost 3 bases and 0 bases, there was a span of 15 bases. The CDR3 has 17 residues. Germline CDR1 MNHEY, CDR2 SMNVEV (reference sequence). CDR3 amino acids: CASSFSPQISSYNEQFF. Written as DNA, the CDR3 is TGTGCCAGCAGTTTTAGTCCGCAAATTAGCTCCTACAATGAGCAGTTCTTC.

CDR3 sequence reads: CASTPGSYNSPLHF. The CDR3 nucleotides are TGTGCCAGCACCCCCGGGTCCTATAATTCACCCCTCCACTTT. The chain combines TRBV25-1 with TRBJ1-6; D remains unclear. CDR1 is MGHDK and CDR2 is SYGVNS in the germline V gene. V lost 7 bases and J 1 base, leaving 8 bases between the germline ends. The CDR3 has 14 residues.

V usage is TRBV9 and J usage is TRBJ2-2; 8 nucleotides match TRBD1. This CDR3 is 17 amino acids long. With 0 bases clipped from V and 6 bases from J, the junction kept 10 bases outside the gene matches. CDR1 is SGDLS and CDR2 is YYNGEE in the germline V gene. The CDR3 DNA follows: TGTGCCAGCAGCGTAGTGGGGCAGGGGGCTGTAGCCGGGGAGCTGTTTTTT. Its translation is CASSVVGQGAVAGELFF.

The rearrangement uses TRBV11-1 and TRBJ2-5; 14 bases fit TRBD2. Matching the DNA end better, TRBJ2-7 makes the J call doubtful. The CDR3 totals 17 residues. Germline CDR1 SGHAT, CDR2 FQDESV (reference sequence). The CDR3 DNA is TGTGCCAGCAGCCGACTAGCGGGGGGGCCGGATCCCTACGAGCAGTACTTC. It codes for CASSRLAGGPDPYEQYF.

The rearrangement joins TRBV7-6 to TRBJ2-1; D is perhaps TRBD1 (6 bases). V was pared by 4 bases and J by 9 bases, with 13 bases between. Germline V CDR1 and CDR2: SGHVS, FNYEAQ. The length of the CDR3 is 13 residues. The CDR3, as DNA: TGTGCCAGCAGCTACGGACAGAGTCTTGAGCAGTTCTTC. This encodes CASSYGQSLEQFF.

The CDR3 DNA reads as TGTGCCAGCAGTGGTAGTGATGAAAAACTGTTTTTT. It specifies CASSGSDEKLFF. This chain connects TRBV9 to TRBJ1-4, with D unresolved. The germline CDR1 and CDR2 sequences are SGDLS and YYNGEE. The V gene lost 5 bases and the J gene lost 6 bases, with 8 bases spanning the gap. This CDR3 is built from 12 residues. The full variable domain, completed using reference TRBV9 and TRBJ1-4, is DSGVTQTPKHLITATGQRVTLRCSPRSGDLSVYWYQQSLDQGLQFLIQYYNGEERAKGNILERFSAQQFPDLHSELNLSSLELGDSALYFCASSGSDEKLFFGSGTQLSVL.

The rearrangement links TRBV13 to TRBJ2-1, with TRBD1 as a possible D gene (6 bases). V shed 5 bases and J shed 8 bases, with 10 bases lying between them. Germline V gene lookup returns CDR1 PRHDT and CDR2 FYEKMQ (reference sequence). The CDR3 is made up of 12 amino acids. CDR3 DNA sequence: TGTGCCAGCAGCCTCGACAGGCATGAGCAGTTCTTC. It yields the protein CASSLDRHEQFF.

This chain connects TRBV29-1 to TRBJ1-1, with 7 bases that match TRBD1. The germline gives CDR1 SQVTM, CDR2 ANQGSEA. The CDR3 totals 14 residues. After removal of 3 bases from V and 4 bases from J, the junction contained 8 bases not matched to a gene. CDR3: CSVEVRGEVTEAFF. CDR3 bases: TGCAGCGTTGAGGTCAGGGGGGAGGTCACTGAAGCTTTCTTT.

The chain is built from TRBV29-1 and TRBJ1-1; possibly TRBD1 for D (5 bases). Per the germline V gene, CDR1 is SQVTM and CDR2 is ANQGSEA. This CDR3 comprises 14 residues. Trimming removed 5 bases from V and 4 bases from J, with 17 bases in between. The CDR3 DNA sequence: TGCAGCGTTTGTCCTCCGGGGGGTAGCACTGAAGCTTTCTTT. Protein sequence: CSVCPPGGSTEAFF.

Relative to its sample, this clone is large. This CDR3 is also generated by other DNA sequences in the sample. J is TRBJ2-7 and V is TRBV2, with 9 bases fitting TRBD1. The CDR3 is 16 residues long. V shed 9 bases and J 0 bases; nucleotides not matched to a gene: 12. Germline V gene sequence: CDR1 SNHLY, CDR2 FYNNEI. CDR3 in amino acids: CARTRIMGQGSYEQYF. In DNA form, the CDR3 reads TGTGCCAGGACAAGGATTATGGGACAGGGCTCCTACGAGCAGTACTTC. Variable domain in full (rest from reference TRBV2 and TRBJ2-7): EPEVTQTPSHQVTQMGQEVILRCVPISNHLYFYWYRQILGQKVEFLVSFYNNEISEKSEIFDDQFSVERPDGSNFTLKIRSTKLEDSAMYFCARTRIMGQGSYEQYFGPGTRLTVT.

This clone was detected once. The chain combines TRBV4-1 with TRBJ2-2, with D possibly TRBD1 on 6 matching bases. Trimming removed 2 bases at V and 3 bases at J, with 19 bases between. The CDR3 consists of 18 residues. CDR1 and CDR2 from the germline V gene are MGHRA and YSYEKL. The CDR3 DNA is TGCGCCAGCAGCCAACCGGGCTCAGGGGTCAGTCACACCGGGGAGCTGTTTTTT. Protein sequence: CASSQPGSGVSHTGELFF.

The chain carries TRBV14 and TRBJ2-5; perhaps TRBD2 as D (5 bases). Germline CDR1 is SGHDN and CDR2 is FVKESK. The V and J ends lost 1 base and 0 bases respectively, with 12 bases between them. CDR3 size: 16 residues. This chain's CDR3 is CASSQGPLDYQETQYF. In nucleotides, the CDR3 is TGTGCCAGCAGCCAAGGCCCACTAGATTACCAAGAGACCCAGTACTTC.

J is TRBJ2-1 and V is TRBV6-1, with TRBD2 matching 7 bases. Unmatched junction bases numbered 5, after V lost 2 bases and J lost 10 bases. Germline V gene lookup returns CDR1 MNHNS and CDR2 SASEGT. The CDR3 spans 13 residues. The DNA for the CDR3 is TGTGCCAGCAGTGAAAGTGAACTAGCGGAGCAGTTCTTC. Its translation is CASSESELAEQFF.

The gene calls are TRBV7-9 and TRBJ2-7; D is possibly TRBD1 (6 bases). CDR1 and CDR2 (germline): SEHNR, FQNEAQ (reference sequence). This CDR3 is built from 15 residues. With 5 bases removed from V and 2 bases from J, the gap between germline ends came to 16 bases. The CDR3 is CASSTPTGPTYEQYF. In DNA, the CDR3 is TGTGCCAGCAGCACACCGACAGGTCCTACCTACGAGCAGTACTTC. Using reference TRBV7-9 and TRBJ2-7 for the parts outside the CDR3, the full variable domain is DTGVSQNPRHKITKRGQNVTFRCDPISEHNRLYWYRQTLGQGPEFLTYFQNEAQLEKSRLLSDRFSAERPKGSFSTLEIQRTEQGDSAMYLCASSTPTGPTYEQYFGPGTRLTVT.

The rearrangement links TRBV18 to TRBJ2-7, with TRBD2 matching 7 bases. There are 13 residues in the CDR3. Trimming removed 0 bases from V and 6 bases from J; junction bases left unmatched: 2. Germline-derived CDR1 and CDR2 are KGHSH and LQKENI. The CDR3 coding sequence is TGTGCCAGCTCACCACCGTCGGGAGGCGAGCAGTACTTC. As protein: CASSPPSGGEQYF.

The rearrangement uses TRBV6-4 and TRBJ1-5; D uncertain. Trimming removed 5 bases at V and 5 bases at J, with 10 bases between. Germline CDR1 reads MRHNA; CDR2 reads SNTAGT. The CDR3 length is 13 residues. The CDR3 nucleotides are TGTGCCAGCAGTCCCTGGCCAGATCAGCCCCAGCATTTT. Translation: CASSPWPDQPQHF.

This CDR3 is CASSIDRSTGNTIYF. In DNA form, the CDR3 reads TGTGCCAGTAGTATAGATCGGTCGACTGGAAACACCATATATTTT. The chain recombines TRBV19 with TRBJ1-3; D is uncertain. V lost 0 bases, J lost 2 bases, and 8 bases lay in between. The CDR3 length is 15 residues. The V gene's germline CDR1 is LNHDA and CDR2 SQIVND (reference sequence).

Only a few counts were recorded for this clone. The chain combines TRBV7-9 with TRBJ2-1; 10 positions match TRBD1. Per germline, CDR1 SEHNR and CDR2 FQNEAQ (reference sequence). CDR3 length: 15 amino acids. V trimming: 5 bases; J trimming: 7 bases; junction bases outside the gene matches: 8. The CDR3 region has the DNA TGTGCCAGCAGCCAGACGGGACAGGGGTTTAATGAGCAGTTCTTC. Encoded protein: CASSQTGQGFNEQFF. Looking up the rest from reference TRBV7-9 and TRBJ2-1 gives the full variable domain: DTGVSQNPRHKITKRGQNVTFRCDPISEHNRLYWYRQTLGQGPEFLTYFQNEAQLEKSRLLSDRFSAERPKGSFSTLEIQRTEQGDSAMYLCASSQTGQGFNEQFFGPGTRLTVL.

The gene calls are TRBV6-5 and TRBJ1-1; D gene ambiguous. Germline V gene sequence: CDR1 MNHEY, CDR2 SVGAGI. The ends were cut back, 6 bases at V and 0 bases at J, with 11 bases in the middle. The CDR3 is 14 residues long. This CDR3 reads CASRPENLNTEAFF. CDR3 sequence (DNA): TGTGCCAGCAGACCGGAGAACCTGAACACTGAAGCTTTCTTT.

The chain carries TRBV7-3 and TRBJ1-2; no clear D gene. The V and J ends lost 5 bases and 3 bases respectively, with 16 bases between them. Germline V gene data show CDR1 as SGHTA and CDR2 as FQGTGA. The CDR3 loop spans 15 amino acids. The CDR3 protein is CASSARGRTHYGYTF. CDR3 DNA: TGTGCCAGCAGCGCACGCGGGCGGACGCACTATGGCTACACCTTC.

The rearrangement uses TRBV27 and TRBJ2-1; TRBD2 matches at 8 bases. The junction had 7 bases not matched to a gene; V was cut back by 6 bases and J by 6 bases. The germline gives CDR1 MNHEY, CDR2 SMNVEV (reference sequence). The CDR3 length is 14 residues. CDR3 amino acids: CASSPGLAGNEQFF. DNA of the CDR3: TGTGCCAGCAGCCCCGGACTAGCCGGCAATGAGCAGTTCTTC.

The V call is TRBV29-1, the J call TRBJ1-2; D is uncertain. Trimming left V 0 bases short and J 4 bases short, with 18 bases between. CDR3 length equals 16 residues. Germline assignment: CDR1 SQVTM and CDR2 ANQGSEA. The CDR3 loop is CSVEDVVGREGYGYTF. CDR3 sequence (DNA): TGCAGCGTTGAAGACGTGGTGGGCCGGGAGGGCTATGGCTACACCTTC.

The gene calls are TRBV20-1 and TRBJ2-1; no firm D call. The germline gives CDR1 DFQATT, CDR2 SNEGSKA (reference sequence). V shed 3 bases and J shed 10 bases, with 7 bases lying between them. The CDR3 totals 10 residues. For the CDR3, the DNA is TGCAGTGCTAGTTTAGAAGAGCAGTTCTTC. The encoded protein is CSASLEEQFF.

This clone has just a few counts. The junction differs from germline at one of its ends, possibly a read error. This chain connects TRBV12-5 to TRBJ2-7; TRBD1 is a possible D gene (6 bases). Germline CDR1 LGHNT, CDR2 FRNRAP. There are 9 residues in the CDR3. CDR3 DNA sequence: TGTGCTAGACAGGGCCCCCCCCTCTTC. Translation: CARQGPPLF.

The rearrangement joins TRBV2 to TRBJ1-4; possible D gene TRBD1, 6 bases. The germline V gene encodes CDR1 SNHLY and CDR2 FYNNEI. Trimming removed 6 bases at V and 8 bases at J, with 16 bases between. This CDR3 spans 14 amino acids. The CDR3 DNA reads TGTGCCAGCAGCCAAAACAGGGCTGGGGAAAAACTGTTTTTT. Translated: CASSQNRAGEKLFF.

The chain uses TRBV5-1 and TRBJ1-1; the D gene is possibly TRBD1 (5 bases). The germline V gene has CDR1 SGHRS and CDR2 YFSETQ. This CDR3 is 15 amino acids long. The V and J ends lost 0 bases and 4 bases respectively, with 13 bases between them. The CDR3 loop is CASSLEGAWRTEAFF. In nucleotides, the CDR3 is TGCGCCAGCAGCTTGGAAGGGGCGTGGCGCACTGAAGCTTTCTTT.

CDR3 DNA: TGTGCCAGCTCGTTCGTCGAGATCCCGTACACTGAAGCTTTCTTT. Its translation is CASSFVEIPYTEAFF. V gene TRBV5-8 combines with J gene TRBJ1-1; no firm D call. With 7 bases removed from V and 3 bases from J, the gap between germline ends came to 19 bases. The CDR3 is made up of 15 amino acids. Germline V gene sequence: CDR1 SGHTS, CDR2 YDEGEE.

This chain uses TRBV7-6 with TRBJ2-1, with 11 bases lining up with TRBD2. V dropped 1 base and J dropped 9; count of bases not matched to a gene: 8. This CDR3 is built from 16 residues. Germline CDR1 is SGHVS and CDR2 is FNYEAQ. CDR3 nucleotides: TGTGCCAGCAGCTTAGGGGCCCTAGCGGGAGGAGGTGAGCAGTTCTTC. Its translation is CASSLGALAGGGEQFF.